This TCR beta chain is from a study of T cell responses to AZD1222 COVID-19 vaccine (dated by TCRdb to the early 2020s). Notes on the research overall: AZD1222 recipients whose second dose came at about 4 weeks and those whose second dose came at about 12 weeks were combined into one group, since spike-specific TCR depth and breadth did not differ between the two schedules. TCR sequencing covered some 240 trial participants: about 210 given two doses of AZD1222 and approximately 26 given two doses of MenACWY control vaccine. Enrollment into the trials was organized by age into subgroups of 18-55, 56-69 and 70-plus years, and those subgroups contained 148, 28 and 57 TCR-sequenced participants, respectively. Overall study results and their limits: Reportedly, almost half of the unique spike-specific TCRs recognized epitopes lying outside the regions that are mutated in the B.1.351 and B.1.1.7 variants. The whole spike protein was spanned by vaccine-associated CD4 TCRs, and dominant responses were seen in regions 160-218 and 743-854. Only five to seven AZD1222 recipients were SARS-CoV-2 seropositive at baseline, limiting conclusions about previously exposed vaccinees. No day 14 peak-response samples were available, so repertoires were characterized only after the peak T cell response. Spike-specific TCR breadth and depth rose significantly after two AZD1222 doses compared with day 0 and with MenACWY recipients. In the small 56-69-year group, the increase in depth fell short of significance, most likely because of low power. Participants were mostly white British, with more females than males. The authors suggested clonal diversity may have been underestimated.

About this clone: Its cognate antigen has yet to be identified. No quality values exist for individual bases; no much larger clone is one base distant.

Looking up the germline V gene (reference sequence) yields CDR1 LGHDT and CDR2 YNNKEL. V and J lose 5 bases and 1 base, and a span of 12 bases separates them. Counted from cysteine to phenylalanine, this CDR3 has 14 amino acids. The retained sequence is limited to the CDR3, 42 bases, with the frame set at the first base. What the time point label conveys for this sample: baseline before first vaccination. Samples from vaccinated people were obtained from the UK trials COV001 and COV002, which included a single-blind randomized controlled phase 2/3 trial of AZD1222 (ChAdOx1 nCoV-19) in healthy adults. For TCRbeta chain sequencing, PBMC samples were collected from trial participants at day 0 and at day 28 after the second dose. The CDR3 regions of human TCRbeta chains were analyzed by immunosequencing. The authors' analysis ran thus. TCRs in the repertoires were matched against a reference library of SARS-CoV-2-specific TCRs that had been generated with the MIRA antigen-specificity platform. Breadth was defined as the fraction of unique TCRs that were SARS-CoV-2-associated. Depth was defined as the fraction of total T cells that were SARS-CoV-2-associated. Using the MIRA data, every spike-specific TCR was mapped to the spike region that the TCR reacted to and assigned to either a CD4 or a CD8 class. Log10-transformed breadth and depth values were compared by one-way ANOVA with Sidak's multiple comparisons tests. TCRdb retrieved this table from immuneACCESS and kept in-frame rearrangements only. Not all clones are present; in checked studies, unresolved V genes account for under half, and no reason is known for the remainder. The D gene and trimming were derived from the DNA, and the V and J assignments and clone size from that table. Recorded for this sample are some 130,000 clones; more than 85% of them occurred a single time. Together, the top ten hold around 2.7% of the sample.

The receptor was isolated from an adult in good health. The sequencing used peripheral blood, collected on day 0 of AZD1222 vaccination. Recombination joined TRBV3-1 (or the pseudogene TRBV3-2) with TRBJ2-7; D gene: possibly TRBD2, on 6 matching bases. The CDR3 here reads CASSSVGLSYEQYF. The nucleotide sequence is TGTGCCAGCAGCTCCGTTGGACTATCCTACGAGCAGTACTTC.